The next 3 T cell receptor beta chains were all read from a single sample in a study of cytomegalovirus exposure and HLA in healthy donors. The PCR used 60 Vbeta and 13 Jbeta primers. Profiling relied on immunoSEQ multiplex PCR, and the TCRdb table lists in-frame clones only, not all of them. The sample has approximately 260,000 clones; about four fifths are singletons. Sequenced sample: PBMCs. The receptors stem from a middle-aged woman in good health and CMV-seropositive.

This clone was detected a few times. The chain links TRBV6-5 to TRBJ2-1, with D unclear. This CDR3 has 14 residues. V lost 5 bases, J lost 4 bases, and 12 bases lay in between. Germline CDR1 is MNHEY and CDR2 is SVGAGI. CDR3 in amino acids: CASSRSSLYNEQFF. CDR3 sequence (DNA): TGTGCCAGCAGTCGCTCTAGTTTATACAATGAGCAGTTCTTC.

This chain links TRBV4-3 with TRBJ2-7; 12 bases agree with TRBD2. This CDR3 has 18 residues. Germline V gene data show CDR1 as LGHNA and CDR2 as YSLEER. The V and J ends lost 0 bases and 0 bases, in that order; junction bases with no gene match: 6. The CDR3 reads CASSQDRELAGGSYEQYF. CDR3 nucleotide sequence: TGCGCCAGCAGCCAAGATCGGGAACTAGCGGGAGGCTCCTACGAGCAGTACTTC.

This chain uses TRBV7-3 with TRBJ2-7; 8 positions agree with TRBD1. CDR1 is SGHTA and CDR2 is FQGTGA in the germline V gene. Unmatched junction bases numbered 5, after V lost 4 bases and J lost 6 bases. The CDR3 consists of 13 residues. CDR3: CASSSSGTGEQYF. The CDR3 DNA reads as TGTGCCAGCAGCTCATCCGGGACAGGCGAGCAGTACTTC.